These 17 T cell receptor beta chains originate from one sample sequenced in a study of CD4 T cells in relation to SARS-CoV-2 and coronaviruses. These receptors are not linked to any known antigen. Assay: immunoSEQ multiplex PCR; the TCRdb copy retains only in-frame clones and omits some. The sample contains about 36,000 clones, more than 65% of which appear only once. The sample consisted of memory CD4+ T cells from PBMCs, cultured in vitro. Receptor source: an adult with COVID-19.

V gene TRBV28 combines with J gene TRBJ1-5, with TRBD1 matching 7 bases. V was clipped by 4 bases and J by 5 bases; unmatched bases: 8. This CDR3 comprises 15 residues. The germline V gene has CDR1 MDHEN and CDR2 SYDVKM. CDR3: CASSSRQGTDQPQHF. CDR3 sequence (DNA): TGTGCCAGCAGTTCGCGACAGGGAACCGATCAGCCCCAGCATTTT.

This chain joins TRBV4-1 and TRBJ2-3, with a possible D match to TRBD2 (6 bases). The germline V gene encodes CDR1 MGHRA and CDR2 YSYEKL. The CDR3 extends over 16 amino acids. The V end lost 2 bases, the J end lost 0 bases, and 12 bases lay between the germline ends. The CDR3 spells CASSQFDSGSTDTQYF. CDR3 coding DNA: TGCGCCAGCAGCCAATTCGATAGCGGCAGCACAGATACGCAGTATTTT.

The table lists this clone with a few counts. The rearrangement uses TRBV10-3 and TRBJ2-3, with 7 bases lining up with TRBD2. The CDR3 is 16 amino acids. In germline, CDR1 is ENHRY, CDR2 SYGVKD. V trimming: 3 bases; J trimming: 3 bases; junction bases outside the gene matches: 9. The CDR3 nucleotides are TGTGCCATCAGTGAAGGGTGGGAGGGAGGAACAGATACGCAGTATTTT. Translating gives CAISEGWEGGTDTQYF.

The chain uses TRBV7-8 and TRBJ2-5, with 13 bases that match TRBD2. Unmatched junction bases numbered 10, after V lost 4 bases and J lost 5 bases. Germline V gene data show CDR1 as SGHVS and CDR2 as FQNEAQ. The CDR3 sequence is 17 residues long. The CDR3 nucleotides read TGTGCCAGCAGCTCGGGACTAGCGGGAAGCGAAAGGGAGACCCAGTACTTC. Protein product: CASSSGLAGSERETQYF.

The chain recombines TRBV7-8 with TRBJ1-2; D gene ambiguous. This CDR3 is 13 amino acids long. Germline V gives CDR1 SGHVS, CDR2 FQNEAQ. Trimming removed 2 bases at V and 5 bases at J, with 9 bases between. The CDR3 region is CASSLKGRYGYTF. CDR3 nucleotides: TGTGCCAGCAGCTTAAAGGGCAGATATGGCTACACCTTC.

CDR3 residues: CASSLGGGDEQFF. CDR3 bases: TGCGCCAGCAGCTTGGGGGGAGGGGACGAGCAGTTCTTC. The chain uses TRBV5-1 and TRBJ2-1, with 7 bases aligning to TRBD2. Germline CDR1 and CDR2: SGHRS and YFSETQ. The CDR3 is 13 residues long. Unmatched junction bases numbered 4, after V lost 0 bases and J lost 10 bases.

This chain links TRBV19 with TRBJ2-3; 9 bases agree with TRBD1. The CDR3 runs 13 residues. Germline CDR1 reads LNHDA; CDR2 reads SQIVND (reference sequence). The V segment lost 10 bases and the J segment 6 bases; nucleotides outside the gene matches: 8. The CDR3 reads CATQRTGADTQYF. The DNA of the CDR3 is TGTGCCACCCAAAGGACAGGGGCGGATACGCAGTATTTT.

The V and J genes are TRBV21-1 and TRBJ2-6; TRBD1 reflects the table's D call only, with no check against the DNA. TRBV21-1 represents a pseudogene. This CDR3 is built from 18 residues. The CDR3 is CASSFHRGGPSGANVLTF. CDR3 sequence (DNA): TGTGCCAGCAGCTTCCACAGGGGGGGTCCCTCTGGGGCCAACGTCCTGACTTTC.

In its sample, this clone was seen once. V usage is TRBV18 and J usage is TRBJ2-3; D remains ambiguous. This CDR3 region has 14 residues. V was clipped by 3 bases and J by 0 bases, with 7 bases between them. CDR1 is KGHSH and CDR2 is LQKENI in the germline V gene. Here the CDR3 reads CASSPVLSTDTQYF. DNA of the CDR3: TGTGCCAGCTCACCGGTCCTAAGCACAGATACGCAGTATTTT.

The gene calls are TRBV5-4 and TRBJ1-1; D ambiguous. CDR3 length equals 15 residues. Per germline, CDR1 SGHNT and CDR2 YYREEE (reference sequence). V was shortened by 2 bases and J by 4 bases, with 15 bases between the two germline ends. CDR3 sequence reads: CASSFDGEGGTEAFF. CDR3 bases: TGTGCCAGCAGCTTCGACGGCGAAGGTGGCACTGAAGCTTTCTTT.

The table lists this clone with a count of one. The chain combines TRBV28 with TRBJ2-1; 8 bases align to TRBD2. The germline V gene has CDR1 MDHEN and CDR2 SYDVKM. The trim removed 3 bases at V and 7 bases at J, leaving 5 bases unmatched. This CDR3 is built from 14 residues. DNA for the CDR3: TGTGCCAGCAGTTTCCAGCGGGAGCTGAATGAGCAGTTCTTC. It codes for CASSFQRELNEQFF.

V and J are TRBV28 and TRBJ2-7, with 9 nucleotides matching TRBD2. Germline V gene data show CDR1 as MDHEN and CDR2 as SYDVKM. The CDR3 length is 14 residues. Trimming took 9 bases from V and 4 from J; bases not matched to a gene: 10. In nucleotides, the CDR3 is TGTGCCAGTATGCGGCCTAGCGGGGTATACGAGCAGTACTTC. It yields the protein CASMRPSGVYEQYF.

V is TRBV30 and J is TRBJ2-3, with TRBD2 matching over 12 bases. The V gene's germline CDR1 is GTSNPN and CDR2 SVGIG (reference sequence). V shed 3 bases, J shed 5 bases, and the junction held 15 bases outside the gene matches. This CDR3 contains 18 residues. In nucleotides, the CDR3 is TGTGCCTGGAGACTTAGGGGACTAGCGGGTCCCAACGGAGATACGCAGTATTTT. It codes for CAWRLRGLAGPNGDTQYF.

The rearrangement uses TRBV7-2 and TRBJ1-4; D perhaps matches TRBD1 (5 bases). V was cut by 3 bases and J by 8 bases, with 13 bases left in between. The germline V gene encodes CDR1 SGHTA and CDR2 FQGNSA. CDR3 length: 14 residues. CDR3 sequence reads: CASSFLGVEEKLFF. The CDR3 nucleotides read TGTGCCAGCAGCTTTCTGGGGGTAGAGGAAAAACTGTTTTTT. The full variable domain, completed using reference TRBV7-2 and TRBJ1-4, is GAGVSQSPSNKVTEKGKDVELRCDPISGHTALYWYRQSLGQGLEFLIYFQGNSAPDKSGLPSDRFSAERTGGSVSTLTIQRTQQEDSAVYLCASSFLGVEEKLFFGSGTQLSVL.

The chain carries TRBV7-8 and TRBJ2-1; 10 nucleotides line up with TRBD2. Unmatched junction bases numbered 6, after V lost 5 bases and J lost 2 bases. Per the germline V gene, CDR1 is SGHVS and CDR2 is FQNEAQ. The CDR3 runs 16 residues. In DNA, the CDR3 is TGTGCCAGCAGCACGGGACTAGCGATCGCCTACAATGAGCAGTTCTTC. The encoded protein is CASSTGLAIAYNEQFF. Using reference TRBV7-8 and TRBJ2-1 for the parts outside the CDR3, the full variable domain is GAGVSQSPRYKVAKRGQDVALRCDPISGHVSLFWYQQALGQGPEFLTYFQNEAQLDKSGLPSDRFFAERPEGSVSTLKIQRTQQEDSAVYLCASSTGLAIAYNEQFFGPGTRLTVL.

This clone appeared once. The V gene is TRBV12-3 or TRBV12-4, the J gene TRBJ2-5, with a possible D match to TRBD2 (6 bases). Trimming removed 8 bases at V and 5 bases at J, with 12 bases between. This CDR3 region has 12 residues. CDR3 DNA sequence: TGTGCCAGCGGGAAGGGGAGGGAGACCCAGTACTTC. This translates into CASGKGRETQYF.

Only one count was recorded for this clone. The CDR3 nucleotides read TGTGCCAGTAGTACCCCCCAGGGCTCTGGGGCCAACGTCCTGACTTTC. It codes for CASSTPQGSGANVLTF. The chain uses TRBV19 and TRBJ2-6; perhaps TRBD1 as D (5 bases). Germline loops: CDR1 LNHDA, CDR2 SQIVND (reference sequence). The CDR3 has 16 amino acids. V gave up 4 bases and J gave up 0 bases, with 10 bases separating them.